The 4 T cell receptor beta chains presented below share a single source sample, sequenced in a study of cytomegalovirus exposure and HLA in healthy donors. The PCR employed 60 Vbeta primers together with 13 Jbeta primers. TCRdb's copy holds only in-frame clones and misses some; the assay was immunoSEQ multiplex PCR. The profile shows about 160,000 clones, about four fifths of them singletons. What was sequenced was PBMCs. The origin of the receptors is a man between 25 and 39 years old in good health and CMV-seronegative.

The chain uses TRBV7-8 and TRBJ2-3; TRBD1 matches at 9 bases. Germline V gene data show CDR1 as SGHVS and CDR2 as FQNEAQ. Unmatched junction bases numbered 9, after V lost 4 bases and J lost 4 bases. CDR3 size: 16 residues. CDR3 loop: CASSSTRDRVSDTQYF. CDR3 bases: TGTGCCAGCAGCTCAACCCGGGACAGGGTTTCAGATACGCAGTATTTT.

The chain joins TRBV27 to TRBJ1-1; maybe TRBD1 (6 bases). Germline V CDR1 and CDR2: MNHEY, SMNVEV (reference sequence). The CDR3 covers 11 residues. Trimming removed 8 bases at V and 11 bases at J, with 15 bases between. CDR3 loop: CASGTPGRAFF. For the CDR3, the DNA is TGTGCCAGCGGGACACCCGGGCGGGCTTTCTTT.

This clone has a handful of counts. The chain recombines TRBV7-9 with TRBJ2-1; TRBD2 might be the D (6 bases). Germline V gene sequence: CDR1 SEHNR, CDR2 FQNEAQ (reference sequence). CDR3 length: 14 amino acids. The V gene lost 11 bases and the J gene lost 2 bases, with 16 bases spanning the gap. The CDR3 DNA reads as TGTGCCCTTGAGGGCGGGGAGACCTACAATGAGCAGTTCTTC. Protein product: CALEGGETYNEQFF.

This chain connects TRBV27 to TRBJ1-1; 7 bases are a match to TRBD1. V gave up 6 bases and J gave up 10 bases; unmatched junction bases: 14. The CDR3 consists of 14 residues. Germline V gene sequence: CDR1 MNHEY, CDR2 SMNVEV (reference sequence). CDR3 amino acids: CASRSRGIARSAFF. The CDR3 nucleotides are TGTGCCAGCAGGAGCAGGGGGATTGCGCGATCAGCTTTCTTT.